What follows describes a single TCR beta chain. A read error may produce the germline difference seen at one junction end. This sample is drawn from a study of blood T cell repertoires in COVID-19. Study details: The origin of the acute and convalescent COVID-19 samples was the United States, Italy and Spain.

CDR1 is MNHNS and CDR2 is SASEGT in the germline V gene. The CDR3 consists of 15 residues. Original processing notes: Amplification from reference gene primers served as the basis for estimated nucleated cell counts. Assay used: immunoSEQ multiplex PCR; TCRdb lists only in-frame clones, some missing. The DNA was the basis for D and trimming; V, J and clone size are from that table. The sample contains roughly 100,000 clones, over 75% of which appear only once. The sequenced sample was peripheral blood. This clonotype was obtained from a man aged 50 or older with acute or convalescent COVID-19. This rearrangement joins TRBV6-1 to TRBJ2-1, with a possible D match to TRBD2 (6 bases). The CDR3: CASSETGLPTAELLF. In DNA, the CDR3 is TGTGCCAGCAGTGAAACGGGACTGCCGACCGCCGAGCTCCTCTTC.